This T cell receptor beta chain originates from a study of T cells after yellow fever vaccination. Looking at the study overall: SMART-Seq v4 Ultra Low Input handled preparation of low-cell-number fractions.

TCRdb processed the 5' RACE reads anew with MiXCR; each CDR3 protein has one entry. Of under 700,000 distinct CDR3 sequences listed, around 17% are singletons. Study observations and caveats: The study re-detected most primary-vaccination clones after the booster (roughly 96% CD4, 85% to 90% CD8). Clonotypes appearing in both CD4 and CD8 compartments existed, and their share was small. Researchers report a weaker secondary response that nonetheless peaked faster, day 5 versus 15.

Comment on this clonotype: The antigen is not known.

CDR1 and CDR2 from the germline V gene are SGHRS and YFSETQ. V lost 0 bases and J lost 1, with 16 bases in between. The CDR3 runs 17 residues. The receptor comes from a young man who received the YFV17D yellow fever vaccine. The sample consisted of PBMCs, taken around 5 days after the first yellow fever vaccination. The rearrangement joins TRBV5-1 to TRBJ1-1; D remains ambiguous. The CDR3 DNA follows: TGCGCCAGCAGCTTGGGTCAGAGTCGGACTCGGAACACTGAAGCTTTCTTT. Translating it yields CASSLGQSRTRNTEAFF.